This T cell receptor (beta chain) was sequenced during a study of blood T cell repertoires in COVID-19. Study as a whole: Sites in the United States, Italy and Spain provided acute and convalescent COVID-19 samples. The cDNA or gDNA used as material had been derived from T cells, B-cell-depleted T cells, or PBMCs.

The authors' processing: By means of reference gene primer amplification, nucleated cell counts were estimated. The repertoire was sequenced with immunoSEQ multiplex PCR; TCRdb's copy has only in-frame clones and lacks some. V and J calls and clone size are as listed in that table; D and trimming were resolved from the DNA. The data hold about 360,000 clones, with around 84% observed a single time. V lost 5 bases, J lost 7 bases, and 8 bases stayed unmatched. Germline V gene sequence: CDR1 LNHDA, CDR2 SQIVND (reference sequence). The CDR3 is made up of 15 amino acids. The receptor's source is a human donor in a cohort sampled during active COVID-19. The sequenced material came from peripheral blood. The V gene is TRBV19, the J gene TRBJ2-2; the match to TRBD1 covers 9 bases. In DNA form, the CDR3 reads TGTGCCAGTAGTTCACAACAGGGGGCCGGCGGGGAGCTGTTTTTT. It codes for CASSSQQGAGGELFF.